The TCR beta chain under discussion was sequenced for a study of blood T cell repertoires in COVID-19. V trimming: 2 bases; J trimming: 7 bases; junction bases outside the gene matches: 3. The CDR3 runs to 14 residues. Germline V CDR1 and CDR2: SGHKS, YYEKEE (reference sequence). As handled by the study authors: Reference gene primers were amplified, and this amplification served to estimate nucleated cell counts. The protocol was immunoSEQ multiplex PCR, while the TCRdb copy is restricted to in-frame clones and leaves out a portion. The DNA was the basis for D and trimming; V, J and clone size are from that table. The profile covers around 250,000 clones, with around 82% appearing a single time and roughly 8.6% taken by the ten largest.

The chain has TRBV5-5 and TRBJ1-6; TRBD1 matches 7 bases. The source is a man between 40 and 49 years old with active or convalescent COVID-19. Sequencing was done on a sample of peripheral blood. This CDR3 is CASSLTGVNSPLHF. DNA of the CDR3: TGTGCCAGCAGCTTAACAGGGGTCAATTCACCCCTCCACTTT.